A selection of T cell receptor beta chains follows, all from one sample in a study of radiotherapy plus CTLA-4 blockade in lung cancer. Using immunoSEQ multiplex PCR, the repertoire was profiled, and TCRdb retains in-frame clones only, with some absent. This table holds approximately 46,000 clones, 70% to 90% found once. The starting material was peripheral blood, obtained from a patient treated with radiotherapy plus ipilimumab. All receptors derive from a human donor with non-small cell lung cancer whose response to radiotherapy plus ipilimumab could not be evaluated. CDR3s include the opening cysteine and the closing phenylalanine or tryptophan. The D gene is left open where the match is weak.

J gene	D gene	V gene	CDR3 protein
TRBJ2-1	NA	TRBV5-6	CASSLGGYEQFF
TRBJ2-7	NA	TRBV28	CASSLYSYEQYF
TRBJ2-2	NA	TRBV29-1	CSVEDLRVNTGELFF
TRBJ2-4	NA	TRBV9	CASSVGGQFKNIQYF
TRBJ1-6	NA	TRBV28	CASSLWGSSNSPLHF
TRBJ2-7	TRBD1	TRBV19	CASSTSRTGATSYEQYF
TRBJ1-2	TRBD1	TRBV6-4	CASTPPPGQGDGYTF
TRBJ2-5	NA	TRBV21-1	CASSKRGDRQETQYF
TRBJ1-5	NA	TRBV6-1	CASSEGSLSNQPQHF
TRBJ2-1	NA	TRBV4-1	CASSQDPLARLPNEQFF
TRBJ2-1	NA	TRBV11-3	CASSPPGGAGGGYEQFF
TRBJ1-5	TRBD1	TRBV18	CASSPKGAGSNQPQHF
TRBJ2-2	TRBD1	TRBV11-3	CASSKGTGFTGELFF
TRBJ2-3	NA	TRBV5-4	CASSLALGEGGDTQYF
TRBJ1-1	NA	TRBV11-2	CASSQGYQTSEAFF
TRBJ2-7	NA	TRBV16	CASSQLERITYEQYF
TRBJ1-2	TRBD1	TRBV7-3	CASSSLDREHYTF
TRBJ2-7	TRBD2	TRBV7-8	CASSGRTSGIPLGSYEQYF
TRBJ2-1	TRBD2	TRBV18	CASSPGLAGGPLNEQFF
TRBJ1-2	NA	TRBV9	CASSSGINYGYTF
TRBJ2-7	TRBD2	TRBV7-6	CASSSGLAGPYEQYF
TRBJ2-3	TRBD2	TRBV28	CASKSAAGAHTDTQYF
TRBJ2-1	TRBD1	TRBV27	CASSPLQGSAYNEQFF
TRBJ1-2	NA	TRBV7-2	CASSLGHWGYTF
TRBJ2-2	NA	TRBV11-2	CASSFRGTGELFF
TRBJ1-2	NA	TRBV7-2	CASSLAPQGIGYGYTF
TRBJ2-7	TRBD2	TRBV4-3	CASSQGLAGTYEQYF
TRBJ2-7	NA	TRBV27	CASSFWGGSYEQYF
TRBJ2-7	TRBD2	TRBV28	CASSLGRLAGTYEQYF
TRBJ1-2	TRBD1	TRBV27	CASSLTGVPNYGYTF
TRBJ2-5	TRBD2	TRBV11-3	CASSLYKRDSRRTQYF
TRBJ2-7	TRBD2	TRBV5-1	CASTGQPAGAGYEQYF
TRBJ1-1	NA	TRBV30	CASLRGQRAFF
TRBJ2-6	TRBD1	TRBV15	CATSAGTGGWSPSGANVLTF
TRBJ1-4	NA	TRBV4-1	CASSPRDIKRDEKLFF
TRBJ2-1	NA	TRBV5-1	CASSLGNRALSSYNEQFF
TRBJ2-1	TRBD1	TRBV7-2	CASSSTGTGGARNEQFF
TRBJ1-1	TRBD1	TRBV5-1	CASSTGTGNTEAFF
TRBJ2-1	TRBD2	TRBV19	CASSILAEGNEQFF
TRBJ1-2	TRBD1	TRBV5-1	CASSRSAGTGKDYGYTF
TRBJ1-1	TRBD1	TRBV18	CASSGTGGTEAFF
TRBJ2-7	NA	TRBV19	CASTRGAGYEQYF
TRBJ1-1	NA	TRBV7-9	CASSLGVLANTEAFF
TRBJ1-2	NA	TRBV21-1	CASSKGRAGEGGYTF
TRBJ2-1	TRBD2	TRBV7-3	CASSLSGSYNEQFF
TRBJ2-1	TRBD1	TRBV19	CASSTPRTGSYNEQFF
TRBJ1-1	NA	TRBV5-6	CASSFLGQNTEAFF
TRBJ1-3	NA	TRBV19	CATGYNSGNTIYF